The 19 T cell receptor beta chains below come from one sample, sequenced in a study of blood T cell repertoires in COVID-19. Sequencing was performed with immunoSEQ multiplex PCR; in TCRdb, only in-frame clones are kept and a portion is missing. Of some 210,000 clones detected, about 90% appear once; the ten largest clones hold approximately 1.2%. Sequenced sample: peripheral blood. The receptors were gathered from a man aged 30-40 years with acute or convalescent COVID-19.

The CDR3 loop reads CASSFRQGGLTPLHF. Here the CDR3 DNA reads TGTGCCAGCAGCTTCCGACAGGGCGGTTTGACACCCCTCCACTTT. The V call is TRBV5-5, the J call TRBJ1-6, with TRBD1 identical over 7 bases. Germline values: CDR1 SGHKS, CDR2 YYEKEE (reference sequence). The CDR3 length is 15 residues. Germline trimming cut 2 bases from V and 11 bases from J; bases unmatched to any gene: 10. The full variable domain, completed using reference TRBV5-5 and TRBJ1-6, is DAGVTQSPTHLIKTRGQQVTLRCSPISGHKSVSWYQQVLGQGPQFIFQYYEKEERGRGNFPDRFSARQFPNYSSELNVNALLLGDSALYLCASSFRQGGLTPLHFGNGTRLTVT.

The CDR3 nucleotides read TGTGCCAGCAGCCCACAGATCTGGAGGGAGCAGTACTTC. Protein product: CASSPQIWREQYF. This chain connects TRBV7-2 to TRBJ2-7, with D possibly being TRBD2 (5 bases). From germline, CDR1 is SGHTA and CDR2 FQGNSA. V lost 5 bases, J lost 7 bases, and 15 bases lay in between. The CDR3 sequence is 13 residues long.

The V gene is TRBV2, the J gene TRBJ2-1; D may be TRBD2 (5 bases). V lost 8 bases, J lost 5 bases, and 19 bases lay in between. This CDR3 has 15 residues. The germline CDR1 and CDR2 sequences are SNHLY and FYNNEI. CDR3 amino acids: CASRGEGSFNNEQFF. CDR3 in DNA: TGTGCCAGCCGGGGAGAGGGTAGCTTTAACAATGAGCAGTTCTTC.

This CDR3 is CASSPNIWRTSSYEQYF. As DNA, the CDR3 is TGCGCCAGCAGCCCAAACATTTGGCGGACTAGCTCCTACGAGCAGTACTTC. The rearrangement uses TRBV4-1 and TRBJ2-7, with 7 bases that match TRBD2. Trimming took 4 bases from V and 0 from J; bases not matched to a gene: 12. The CDR3 spans 17 residues. The V gene's germline CDR1 is MGHRA and CDR2 YSYEKL.

The V call is TRBV5-1, the J call TRBJ1-1; D is uncertain. V dropped 2 bases and J dropped 1 base, with 12 bases sitting between them. The CDR3 has 15 amino acids. CDR1 SGHRS and CDR2 YFSETQ come from the germline V gene. CDR3 region: CASSFEANSNTEAFF. The CDR3 DNA reads as TGCGCCAGCAGCTTTGAGGCAAACTCGAACACTGAAGCTTTCTTT. Variable domain in full (rest from reference TRBV5-1 and TRBJ1-1): KAGVTQTPRYLIKTRGQQVTLSCSPISGHRSVSWYQQTPGQGLQFLFEYFSETQRNKGNFPGRFSGRQFSNSRSEMNVSTLELGDSALYLCASSFEANSNTEAFFGQGTRLTVV.

In this sample, this clone turned up once. The J gene is TRBJ1-3, the V gene TRBV3-1 (or the pseudogene TRBV3-2); TRBD1 matches 7 bases. This CDR3 contains 15 residues. The trim removed 4 bases at V and 0 bases at J, leaving 3 bases unmatched. The germline V gene has CDR1 LGHDT and CDR2 YNNKEL (reference sequence). The CDR3 reads CASSPDRASGNTIYF. CDR3 coding DNA: TGTGCCAGCAGCCCCGACAGGGCCTCTGGAAACACCATATATTTT.

This chain connects TRBV27 to TRBJ2-3; 12 bases are a match to TRBD2. This CDR3 comprises 18 residues. V shed 5 bases, J shed 0 bases, and the junction held 9 bases outside the gene matches. CDR1 is MNHEY, CDR2 SMNVEV, per germline (reference sequence). In nucleotides, the CDR3 is TGTGCCAGCAGTCCTCGACTAGCGGGGGCCCCTAGCACAGATACGCAGTATTTT. It codes for CASSPRLAGAPSTDTQYF.

This chain joins TRBV3-1 (or the pseudogene TRBV3-2) and TRBJ2-4; 7 bases are shared with TRBD2. This CDR3 has 13 residues. J gave up 9 bases and V 3 bases, and 5 bases lay outside the gene matches. Germline V lookup: CDR1 LGHDT, CDR2 YNNKEL (reference sequence). The chain's CDR3 is CASSHTSERIQYF. CDR3 bases: TGTGCCAGCAGCCACACTAGCGAACGCATTCAGTACTTC.

This rearrangement joins TRBV10-2 to TRBJ2-2; no definite D call. Germline CDR1 reads WSHSY; CDR2 reads SAAADI. The ends were cut back, 4 bases at V and 1 base at J, with 13 bases in the middle. The CDR3 contains 16 residues. The CDR3 is CASSAPQFRNTGELFF. The CDR3 region has the DNA TGCGCCAGCAGTGCCCCACAGTTTCGGAACACCGGGGAGCTGTTTTTT.

V is TRBV28 and J is TRBJ1-5; D uncertain. The CDR3 extends over 14 amino acids. Deletions cut 7 bases from V and 5 bases from J, with 15 bases between. Germline CDR1 is MDHEN and CDR2 is SYDVKM. The DNA of the CDR3 is TGTGCCAGCACCCCCCGGACTCCTGATCAGCCCCAGCATTTT. This translates into CASTPRTPDQPQHF.

This chain connects TRBV7-9 to TRBJ1-1; D unresolved. V was cut by 8 bases and J by 1 base, with 20 bases left in between. The germline gives CDR1 SEHNR, CDR2 FQNEAQ (reference sequence). CDR3 length: 16 amino acids. For the CDR3, the DNA is TGTGCCAGCCGCCGACATAGGCCAGAAGAGAACACTGAAGCTTTCTTT. It codes for CASRRHRPEENTEAFF.

The CDR3: CASTPEHDNSPLHF. In DNA form, the CDR3 reads TGTGCCAGCACCCCAGAACATGATAATTCACCCCTCCACTTT. The chain employs TRBV6-5 and TRBJ1-6, with D unclear. Germline loops: CDR1 MNHEY, CDR2 SVGAGI. The CDR3 consists of 14 residues. Trimming took off 7 bases at V and 5 bases at J, with 12 bases between the two ends.

The chain employs TRBV6-5 and TRBJ1-1, with D hard to call. With 4 bases removed from V and 4 bases from J, the gap between germline ends came to 10 bases. Looked up from germline, CDR1 is MNHEY and CDR2 is SVGAGI. CDR3 length equals 13 residues. CDR3 protein: CASSSPEGTEAFF. DNA of the CDR3: TGTGCCAGCAGTTCCCCAGAGGGCACTGAAGCTTTCTTT.

The chain links TRBV15 to TRBJ2-1, with a possible D match to TRBD2 (5 bases). Trimming took off 2 bases at V and 8 bases at J, with 16 bases between the two ends. Germline CDR1 reads LNHNV; CDR2 reads YYDKDF (reference sequence). This CDR3 is built from 15 residues. This CDR3 reads CATSRNALVGDEQFF. CDR3 nucleotides: TGTGCCACCAGCAGAAACGCACTAGTTGGCGATGAGCAGTTCTTC.

The V and J genes are TRBV29-1 and TRBJ2-3; TRBD2 agrees at 11 bases. This CDR3 has 15 amino acids. Unmatched junction bases numbered 8, after V lost 4 bases and J lost 5 bases. Germline CDR1 is SQVTM and CDR2 is ANQGSEA. CDR3 DNA: TGCAGCGTTGGGGGGACTAGCGGTATACTAGATACGCAGTATTTT. Translation: CSVGGTSGILDTQYF.

This chain connects TRBV25-1 to TRBJ2-7; perhaps TRBD1 as D (5 bases). Trimming took 7 bases from V and 6 from J, leaving 13 bases between them. This CDR3 has 12 amino acids. Germline-derived CDR1 and CDR2 are MGHDK and SYGVNS. In DNA form, the CDR3 reads TGTGCCAGCAATAAAGGGGCCTCCGAGCAGTACTTC. This gives the protein CASNKGASEQYF.

The CDR3 DNA follows: TGTGCCAGCAGCTTAGGTCCAGCGACTTCTACCTACGAGCAGTACTTC. Amino acid sequence: CASSLGPATSTYEQYF. This chain connects TRBV11-2 to TRBJ2-7; no firm D call. Trimming took 1 base from V and 2 from J, leaving 15 bases between them. The germline V gene encodes CDR1 SGHAT and CDR2 FQNNGV. The CDR3 is made up of 16 amino acids. The entire variable domain, with the rest obtained from reference TRBV11-2 and TRBJ2-7, is as follows: EAGVAQSPRYKIIEKRQSVAFWCNPISGHATLYWYQQILGQGPKLLIQFQNNGVVDDSQLPKDRFSAERLKGVDSTLKIQPAKLEDSAVYLCASSLGPATSTYEQYFGPGTRLTVT.

This sequence joins TRBV5-6 and TRBJ2-7; D is undetermined. CDR1 is SGHDT, CDR2 YYEEEE, per germline. The ends were cut back, 0 bases at V and 3 bases at J, with 10 bases in the middle. The length of the CDR3 is 14 residues. The CDR3 region has the DNA TGTGCCAGCAGCTTGGTGATGTGGAGCTACGAGCAGTACTTC. This codes for CASSLVMWSYEQYF.

V is TRBV16 and J is TRBJ1-2, with D unclear. The CDR3 loop spans 14 amino acids. CDR1 and CDR2 from the germline V gene are KGHSY and FQNENV. The germline V and J ends were trimmed by 3 bases and 0 bases, with 8 bases remaining between them. The CDR3 reads CASSQSHSNYGYTF. The DNA of the CDR3 is TGTGCCAGCAGCCAGTCTCACTCTAACTATGGCTACACCTTC.